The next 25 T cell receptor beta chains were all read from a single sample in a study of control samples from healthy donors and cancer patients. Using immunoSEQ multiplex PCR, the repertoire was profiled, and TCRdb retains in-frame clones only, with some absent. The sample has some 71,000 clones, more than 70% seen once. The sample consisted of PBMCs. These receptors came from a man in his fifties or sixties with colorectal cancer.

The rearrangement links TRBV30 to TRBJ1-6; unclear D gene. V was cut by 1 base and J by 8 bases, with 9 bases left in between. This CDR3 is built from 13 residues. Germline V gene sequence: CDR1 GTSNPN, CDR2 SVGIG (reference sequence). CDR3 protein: CAWSALVDSPLHF. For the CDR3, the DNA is TGTGCCTGGAGTGCCTTGGTGGATTCACCCCTCCACTTT.

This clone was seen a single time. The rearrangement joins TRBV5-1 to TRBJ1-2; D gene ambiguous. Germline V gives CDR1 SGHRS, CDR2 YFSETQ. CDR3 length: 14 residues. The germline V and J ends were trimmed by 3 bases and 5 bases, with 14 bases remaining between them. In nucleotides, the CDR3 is TGCGCCAGCAGCTCCGAGGGCAGGCGATATGGCTACACCTTC. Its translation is CASSSEGRRYGYTF.

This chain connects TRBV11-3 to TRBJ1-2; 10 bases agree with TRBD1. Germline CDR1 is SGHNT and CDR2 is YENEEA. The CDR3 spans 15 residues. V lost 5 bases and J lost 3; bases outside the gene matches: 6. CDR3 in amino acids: CASSPTGTGDYGYTF. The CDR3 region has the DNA TGTGCCAGCAGCCCTACCGGGACAGGGGACTATGGCTACACCTTC.

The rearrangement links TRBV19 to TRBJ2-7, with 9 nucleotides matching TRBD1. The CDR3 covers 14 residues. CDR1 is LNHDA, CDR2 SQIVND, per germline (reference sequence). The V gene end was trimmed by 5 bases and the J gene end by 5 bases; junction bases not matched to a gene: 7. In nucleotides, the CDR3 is TGTGCCAGTAGTCCCTGGACAGGGGCCCACGAGCAGTACTTC. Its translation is CASSPWTGAHEQYF. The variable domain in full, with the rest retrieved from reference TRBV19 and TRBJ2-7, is DGGITQSPKYLFRKEGQNVTLSCEQNLNHDAMYWYRQDPGQGLRLIYYSQIVNDFQKGDIAEGYSVSREKKESFPLTVTSAQKNPTAFYLCASSPWTGAHEQYFGPGTRLTVT.

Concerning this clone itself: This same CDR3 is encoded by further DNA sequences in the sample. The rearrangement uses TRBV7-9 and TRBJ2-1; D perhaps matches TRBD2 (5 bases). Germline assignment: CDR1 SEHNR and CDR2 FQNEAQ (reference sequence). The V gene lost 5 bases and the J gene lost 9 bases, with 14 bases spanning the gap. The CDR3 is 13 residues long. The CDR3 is CASSPYGGGEQFF. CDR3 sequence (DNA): TGTGCCAGCAGCCCTTACGGAGGTGGTGAGCAGTTCTTC.

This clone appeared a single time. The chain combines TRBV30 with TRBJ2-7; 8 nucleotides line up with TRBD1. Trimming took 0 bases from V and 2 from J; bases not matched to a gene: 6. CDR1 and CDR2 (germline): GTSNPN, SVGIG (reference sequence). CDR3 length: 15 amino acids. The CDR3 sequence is CAWSVRQGRPYEQYF. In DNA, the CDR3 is TGTGCCTGGAGTGTCCGACAGGGGCGACCCTACGAGCAGTACTTC.

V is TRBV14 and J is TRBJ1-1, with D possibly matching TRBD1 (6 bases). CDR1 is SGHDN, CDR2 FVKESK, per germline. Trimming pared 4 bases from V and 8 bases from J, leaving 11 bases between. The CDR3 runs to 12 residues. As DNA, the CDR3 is TGTGCCAGCAGCCGAACCGGGACAGAAGCTTTCTTT. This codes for CASSRTGTEAFF.

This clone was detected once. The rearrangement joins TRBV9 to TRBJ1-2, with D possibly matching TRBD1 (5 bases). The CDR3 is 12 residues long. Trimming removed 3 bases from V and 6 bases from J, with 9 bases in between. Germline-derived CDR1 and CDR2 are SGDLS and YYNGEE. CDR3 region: CASSAPRDGYTF. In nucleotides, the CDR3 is TGTGCCAGCAGCGCGCCCAGGGATGGCTACACCTTC.

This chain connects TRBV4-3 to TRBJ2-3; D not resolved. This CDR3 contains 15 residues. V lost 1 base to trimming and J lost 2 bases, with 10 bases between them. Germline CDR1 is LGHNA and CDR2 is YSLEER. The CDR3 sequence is CASSQGRAYTDTQYF. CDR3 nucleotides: TGCGCCAGCAGCCAAGGTCGGGCTTACACAGATACGCAGTATTTT.

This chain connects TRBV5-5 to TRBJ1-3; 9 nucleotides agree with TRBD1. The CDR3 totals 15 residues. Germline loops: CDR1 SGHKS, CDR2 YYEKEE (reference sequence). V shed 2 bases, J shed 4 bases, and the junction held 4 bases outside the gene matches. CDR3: CASSLQGAVGNTIYF. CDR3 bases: TGTGCCAGCAGCTTACAGGGGGCGGTGGGAAACACCATATATTTT. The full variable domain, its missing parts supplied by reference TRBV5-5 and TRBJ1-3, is DAGVTQSPTHLIKTRGQQVTLRCSPISGHKSVSWYQQVLGQGPQFIFQYYEKEERGRGNFPDRFSARQFPNYSSELNVNALLLGDSALYLCASSLQGAVGNTIYFGEGSWLTVV.

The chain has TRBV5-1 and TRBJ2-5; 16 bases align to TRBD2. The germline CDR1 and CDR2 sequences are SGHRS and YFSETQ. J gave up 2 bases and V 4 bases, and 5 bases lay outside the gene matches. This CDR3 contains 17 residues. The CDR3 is CASSQGTSGGAQETQYF. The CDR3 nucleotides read TGCGCCAGCAGCCAAGGGACTAGCGGGGGGGCTCAAGAGACCCAGTACTTC.

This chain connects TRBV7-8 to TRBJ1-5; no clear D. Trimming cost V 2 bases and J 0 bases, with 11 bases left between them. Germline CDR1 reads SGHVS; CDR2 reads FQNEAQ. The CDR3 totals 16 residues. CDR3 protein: CASSLTHTYSNQPQHF. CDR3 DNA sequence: TGTGCCAGCAGCTTAACGCATACTTATAGCAATCAGCCCCAGCATTTT. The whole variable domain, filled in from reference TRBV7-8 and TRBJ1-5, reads GAGVSQSPRYKVAKRGQDVALRCDPISGHVSLFWYQQALGQGPEFLTYFQNEAQLDKSGLPSDRFFAERPEGSVSTLKIQRTQQEDSAVYLCASSLTHTYSNQPQHFGDGTRLSIL.

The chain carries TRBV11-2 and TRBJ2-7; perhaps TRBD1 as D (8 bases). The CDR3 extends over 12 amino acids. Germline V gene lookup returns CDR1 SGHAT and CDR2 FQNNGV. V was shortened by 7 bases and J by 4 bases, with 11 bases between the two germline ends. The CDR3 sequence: CASKQGGYEQYF. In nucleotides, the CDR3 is TGTGCCAGCAAACAGGGGGGGTACGAGCAGTACTTC.

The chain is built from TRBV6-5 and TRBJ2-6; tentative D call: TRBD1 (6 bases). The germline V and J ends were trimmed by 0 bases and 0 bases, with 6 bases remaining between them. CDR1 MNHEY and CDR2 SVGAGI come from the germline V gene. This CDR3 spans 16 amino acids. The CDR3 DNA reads TGTGCCAGCAGTTACTCGGACAGCTCTGGGGCCAACGTCCTGACTTTC. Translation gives CASSYSDSSGANVLTF.

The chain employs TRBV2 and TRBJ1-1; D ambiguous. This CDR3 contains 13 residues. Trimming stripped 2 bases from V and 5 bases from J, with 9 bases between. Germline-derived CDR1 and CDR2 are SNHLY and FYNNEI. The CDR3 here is CASSEFGGTEAFF. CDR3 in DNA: TGTGCCAGCAGTGAATTTGGCGGGACTGAAGCTTTCTTT.

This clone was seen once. The CDR3 spells CASSLATGQGPQHF. The CDR3 nucleotides read TGTGCCAGCAGCCTTGCGACAGGGCAGGGGCCCCAGCATTTT. The rearrangement links TRBV7-2 to TRBJ1-5, with TRBD1 identical over 7 bases. Trimming at V came to 5 bases and at J to 9 bases, leaving 10 bases not matched to a gene. The CDR3 contains 14 residues. Germline V gives CDR1 SGHTA, CDR2 FQGNSA. Full variable domain (missing parts from reference TRBV7-2 and TRBJ1-5): GAGVSQSPSNKVTEKGKDVELRCDPISGHTALYWYRQSLGQGLEFLIYFQGNSAPDKSGLPSDRFSAERTGGSVSTLTIQRTQQEDSAVYLCASSLATGQGPQHFGDGTRLSIL.

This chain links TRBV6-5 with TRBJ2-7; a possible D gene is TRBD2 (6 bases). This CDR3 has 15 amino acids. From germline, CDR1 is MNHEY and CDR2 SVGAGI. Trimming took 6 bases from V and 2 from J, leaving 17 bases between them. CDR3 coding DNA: TGTGCCAGCAGCCCCCCCGGAGGGGTCCCCTACGAGCAGTACTTC. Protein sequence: CASSPPGGVPYEQYF.

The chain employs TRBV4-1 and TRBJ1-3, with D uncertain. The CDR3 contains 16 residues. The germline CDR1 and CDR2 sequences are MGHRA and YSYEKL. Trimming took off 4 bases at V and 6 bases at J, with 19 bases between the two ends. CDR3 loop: CASSLVPAPSSNTIYF. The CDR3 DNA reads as TGCGCCAGCAGCCTAGTACCCGCCCCAAGCTCAAACACCATATATTTT.

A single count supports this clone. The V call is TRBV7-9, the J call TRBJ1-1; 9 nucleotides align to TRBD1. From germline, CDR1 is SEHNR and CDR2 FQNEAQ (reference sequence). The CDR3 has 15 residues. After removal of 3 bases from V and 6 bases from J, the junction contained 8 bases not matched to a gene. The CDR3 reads CASSLTGGRGSEAFF. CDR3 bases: TGTGCCAGCAGCTTGACAGGGGGAAGGGGTTCTGAAGCTTTCTTT. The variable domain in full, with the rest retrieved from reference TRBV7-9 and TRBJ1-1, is DTGVSQNPRHKITKRGQNVTFRCDPISEHNRLYWYRQTLGQGPEFLTYFQNEAQLEKSRLLSDRFSAERPKGSFSTLEIQRTEQGDSAMYLCASSLTGGRGSEAFFGQGTRLTVV.

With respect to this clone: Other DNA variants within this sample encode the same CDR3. The CDR3 coding sequence is TGTGCTAGTGGTTTGGGGTACGAGCAGTACTTC. Residues: CASGLGYEQYF. The J gene is TRBJ2-7, the V gene TRBV12-5; D gene unclear. CDR1 is LGHNT, CDR2 FRNRAP, per germline. The V and J ends lost 1 base and 4 bases respectively, with 2 bases between them. The CDR3 is made up of 11 amino acids.

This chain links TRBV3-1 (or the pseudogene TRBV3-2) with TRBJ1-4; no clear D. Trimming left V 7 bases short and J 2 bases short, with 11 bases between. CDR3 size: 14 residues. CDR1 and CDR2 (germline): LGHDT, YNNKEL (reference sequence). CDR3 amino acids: CASNSAGTNEKLFF. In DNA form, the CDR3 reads TGTGCCAGCAACTCTGCGGGCACTAATGAAAAACTGTTTTTT.

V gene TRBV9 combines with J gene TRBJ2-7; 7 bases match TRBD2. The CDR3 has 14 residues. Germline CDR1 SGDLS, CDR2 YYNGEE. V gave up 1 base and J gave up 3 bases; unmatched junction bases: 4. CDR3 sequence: CASSVSPSGYEQYF. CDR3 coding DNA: TGTGCCAGCAGCGTATCTCCTAGCGGCTACGAGCAGTACTTC.

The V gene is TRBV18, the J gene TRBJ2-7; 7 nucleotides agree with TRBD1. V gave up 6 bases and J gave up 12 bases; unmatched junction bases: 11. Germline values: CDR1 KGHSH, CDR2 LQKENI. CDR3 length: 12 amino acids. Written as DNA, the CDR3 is TGTGCCAGCTCGGTACAGGGGAGCGAGGGGTACTTC. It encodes CASSVQGSEGYF.

CDR3 sequence reads: CAISVGTGHNSPLHF. As DNA, the CDR3 is TGTGCCATCAGTGTAGGGACGGGCCATAATTCACCCCTCCACTTT. The chain has TRBV10-3 and TRBJ1-6, with D possibly being TRBD1 (5 bases). The CDR3 is 15 residues long. V was trimmed by 4 bases and J by 5 bases, leaving 12 bases between them. From germline, CDR1 is ENHRY and CDR2 SYGVKD.

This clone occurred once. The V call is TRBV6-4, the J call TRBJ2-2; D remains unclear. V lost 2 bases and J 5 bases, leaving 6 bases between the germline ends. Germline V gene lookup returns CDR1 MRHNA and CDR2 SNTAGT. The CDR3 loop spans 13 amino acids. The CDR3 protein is CASSDRATGELFF. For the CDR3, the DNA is TGTGCCAGCAGTGACAGGGCTACCGGGGAGCTGTTTTTT.